The next 27 T cell receptor beta chains were all read from a single sample in a study of shared clonotypes between healthy human individuals (dated by TCRdb to the early 2020s). The receptor library was made with the immunoSEQ multiplex PCR assay. This is the immuneACCESS table as TCRdb keeps it, with only in-frame sequences that have V and J called. A part of the clones is gone; compared with another copy, unresolved V genes explain less than half, and the rest is unexplained. The sample table lists about 2.4 million clones, under 95% of them with a count of one. Of the sample, approximately 0.35% falls within the top ten clones. Sequenced sample: naive CD4+ T cells from PBMCs. Reading the label with the study, this specimen's cell subset or site is: CD45RA+ positively selected. The receptors were sampled from a man aged 18 to 30 in good health. Some clones in this sample may be carry-over from other donors' samples.

The chain employs TRBV29-1 and TRBJ2-3; TRBD2 is a possible D gene (5 bases). V lost 1 base to trimming and J lost 6 bases, with 5 bases between them. The CDR3 runs to 11 residues. In germline, CDR1 is SQVTM, CDR2 ANQGSEA. The CDR3 sequence: CSVEGRDTQYF. The CDR3 DNA reads TGCAGCGTTGAAGGGAGGGATACGCAGTATTTT.

This chain connects TRBV19 to TRBJ2-2; the D gene is possibly TRBD1 (6 bases). The germline CDR1 and CDR2 sequences are LNHDA and SQIVND (reference sequence). The CDR3 runs to 15 residues. Trimming stripped 3 bases from V and 5 bases from J, with 13 bases between. The CDR3, as DNA: TGTGCCAGTAGTATTGGGGACACCCGTACCGGGGAGCTGTTTTTT. Amino acids: CASSIGDTRTGELFF.

The chain couples TRBV28 to TRBJ1-4; D is uncertain. Germline CDR1 MDHEN, CDR2 SYDVKM. Trimming pared 1 base from V and 5 bases from J, leaving 8 bases between. This CDR3 contains 14 residues. DNA of the CDR3: TGTGCCAGCAGTTTATTCTCAGTAAATGAAAAACTGTTTTTT. It translates to CASSLFSVNEKLFF.

Only one count was recorded for this clone. This chain uses TRBV28 with TRBJ2-7, with a tentative D call TRBD1 (6 bases). The germline V gene has CDR1 MDHEN and CDR2 SYDVKM. V was cut by 9 bases and J by 2 bases, with 17 bases left in between. There are 14 residues in the CDR3. Here the CDR3 reads CASLGTRGPYEQYF. Here the CDR3 DNA reads TGTGCCAGTCTCGGGACACGGGGTCCCTACGAGCAGTACTTC.

This clone was observed a single time. This rearrangement joins TRBV30 to TRBJ2-2; D possibly corresponds to TRBD2 (6 bases). Deletions cut 2 bases from V and 2 bases from J, with 12 bases between. Germline CDR1 is GTSNPN and CDR2 is SVGIG (reference sequence). The CDR3 runs 15 residues. The CDR3 here is CAWSPDYLNTGELFF. DNA of the CDR3: TGTGCCTGGAGTCCGGACTACCTAAACACCGGGGAGCTGTTTTTT.

This clone was seen once. This chain connects TRBV28 to TRBJ1-4, with D uncertain. V was pared by 1 base and J by 7 bases, with 16 bases between. CDR3 length: 16 residues. CDR1 and CDR2 (germline): MDHEN, SYDVKM. The CDR3 coding sequence is TGTGCCAGCAGTTTATTTCGCAGATTTTGGAGTGAAAAACTGTTTTTT. Translation: CASSLFRRFWSEKLFF.

This chain connects TRBV5-5 to TRBJ2-2; 9 bases are a match to TRBD1. This CDR3 has 16 residues. With 1 base clipped from V and 5 bases from J, the junction kept 6 bases outside the gene matches. The germline CDR1 and CDR2 sequences are SGHKS and YYEKEE (reference sequence). The CDR3 sequence is CASSLNPGQGTGELFF. The CDR3 nucleotides read TGTGCCAGCAGCTTGAATCCGGGACAGGGTACCGGGGAGCTGTTTTTT. Drawing the rest from reference TRBV5-5 and TRBJ2-2, the complete variable domain is DAGVTQSPTHLIKTRGQQVTLRCSPISGHKSVSWYQQVLGQGPQFIFQYYEKEERGRGNFPDRFSARQFPNYSSELNVNALLLGDSALYLCASSLNPGQGTGELFFGEGSRLTVL.

This clone was found once. The V gene is TRBV19, the J gene TRBJ2-5; TRBD1 matches 9 bases. The V gene's germline CDR1 is LNHDA and CDR2 SQIVND (reference sequence). J lost 5 bases, V lost 5 bases, and 9 bases had no gene match. The CDR3 has 15 amino acids. CDR3 region: CASSRGGQGSETQYF. CDR3 sequence (DNA): TGTGCCAGTAGTCGGGGAGGACAGGGGAGTGAGACCCAGTACTTC.

The chain uses TRBV25-1 and TRBJ1-1; D uncertain. Germline V gene data show CDR1 as MGHDK and CDR2 as SYGVNS. The V end lost 6 bases, the J end lost 3 bases, and 11 bases lay between the germline ends. This CDR3 has 13 residues. The CDR3 DNA sequence: TGTGCCAGCAGGGACTTCGGAGACACTGAAGCTTTCTTT. It specifies CASRDFGDTEAFF.

In this sample, this clone turned up once. This chain connects TRBV27 to TRBJ2-1; D remains unclear. This CDR3 region has 13 residues. Trimming removed 5 bases from V and 8 bases from J, with 13 bases in between. CDR1 is MNHEY and CDR2 is SMNVEV in the germline V gene (reference sequence). DNA for the CDR3: TGTGCCAGCAGTAGCCTATTTAGAGATGAGCAGTTCTTC. It is translated as CASSSLFRDEQFF.

The CDR3: CASSQRGTDTQYF. CDR3 nucleotides: TGTGCCAGCAGCCAGCGGGGCACAGATACGCAGTATTTT. The chain has TRBV6-1 and TRBJ2-3, with D tentatively TRBD2 (6 bases). Germline V gene sequence: CDR1 MNHNS, CDR2 SASEGT. Trimming shortened V by 6 bases and J by 1 base, and 8 bases separated the two germline ends. This CDR3 is built from 13 residues.

The V gene is TRBV5-4, the J gene TRBJ2-7, with 8 bases matching TRBD1. This CDR3 has 16 residues. The germline gives CDR1 SGHNT, CDR2 YYREEE (reference sequence). After removal of 4 bases from V and 1 base from J, the junction contained 10 bases not matched to a gene. CDR3 sequence (DNA): TGTGCCAGCAGCCCGAAACCGGGACAGGATTCCTACGAGCAGTACTTC. Protein: CASSPKPGQDSYEQYF.

Only one count was recorded for this clone. The J gene is TRBJ1-4, the V gene TRBV10-3, with a possible D match to TRBD1 (5 bases). This CDR3 has 13 residues. The germline CDR1 and CDR2 sequences are ENHRY and SYGVKD. The ends were cut back, 6 bases at V and 5 bases at J, with 10 bases in the middle. CDR3 loop: CAIRDRGNEKLFF. In nucleotides, the CDR3 is TGTGCCATCAGAGACAGAGGCAATGAAAAACTGTTTTTT.

This chain uses TRBV5-1 with TRBJ1-2; possibly TRBD1 for D (5 bases). CDR3 length equals 14 residues. From germline, CDR1 is SGHRS and CDR2 YFSETQ. Deletions cut 4 bases from V and 7 bases from J, with 17 bases between. The CDR3: CASSPGRGGGGYTF. DNA of the CDR3: TGCGCCAGCAGCCCCGGGAGGGGCGGTGGTGGCTACACCTTC.

The rearrangement joins TRBV18 to TRBJ1-2, with TRBD1 as a possible D gene (5 bases). Looked up from germline, CDR1 is KGHSH and CDR2 is LQKENI. This CDR3 is 13 amino acids long. V was clipped by 7 bases and J by 3 bases, with 12 bases between them. The CDR3 loop is CASWGDSDYGYTF. DNA for the CDR3: TGTGCCAGCTGGGGAGACAGTGACTATGGCTACACCTTC.

The chain employs TRBV9 and TRBJ2-7, with TRBD1 matching over 8 bases. After removal of 2 bases from V and 3 bases from J, the junction contained 7 bases not matched to a gene. This CDR3 is 15 amino acids long. CDR1 and CDR2 (germline): SGDLS, YYNGEE. CDR3 bases: TGTGCCAGCAGCGTCGGGCAGGGGGCTTACTACGAGCAGTACTTC. Protein product: CASSVGQGAYYEQYF.

This clone was observed once. J is TRBJ2-7 and V is TRBV6-1; 9 bases line up with TRBD1. Germline trimming cut 5 bases from V and 8 bases from J; bases unmatched to any gene: 13. Germline V gene sequence: CDR1 MNHNS, CDR2 SASEGT. The CDR3 is 15 residues long. The CDR3 coding sequence is TGTGCCAGCAGTCTTTCCGGGACAGGGTGGGACAAGCAGTACTTC. Translation gives CASSLSGTGWDKQYF.

V is TRBV10-3 and J is TRBJ1-3; D may be TRBD1 (5 bases). This CDR3 region has 12 residues. V was cut by 4 bases and J by 8 bases, with 9 bases left in between. The germline V gene has CDR1 ENHRY and CDR2 SYGVKD. The CDR3 loop is CAISVQGDTIYF. The DNA for the CDR3 is TGTGCCATCAGTGTCCAGGGAGACACCATATATTTT.

The chain employs TRBV5-1 and TRBJ2-3, with 7 positions matching TRBD1. The J segment lost 0 bases and the V segment lost 7 bases, leaving 5 bases of the junction unmatched. This CDR3 comprises 14 residues. Germline V gene lookup returns CDR1 SGHRS and CDR2 YFSETQ. In DNA, the CDR3 is TGCGCCAGCGGACAGGAACCAAGCACAGATACGCAGTATTTT. This codes for CASGQEPSTDTQYF.

The gene calls are TRBV28 and TRBJ1-3; no clear D. The CDR3 spans 17 residues. Trimming shortened V by 2 bases and J by 0 bases, and 14 bases separated the two germline ends. CDR1 is MDHEN, CDR2 SYDVKM, per germline. CDR3 sequence reads: CASSLNIGRSSGNTIYF. The CDR3 nucleotides are TGTGCCAGCAGTTTAAACATAGGCAGGAGCTCTGGAAACACCATATATTTT.

The chain combines TRBV18 with TRBJ2-3; no clear D gene. This CDR3 is built from 15 residues. The ends were cut back, 3 bases at V and 0 bases at J, with 10 bases in the middle. Germline V CDR1 and CDR2: KGHSH, LQKENI. The CDR3 bases are TGTGCCAGCTCACCGTTTCGCGATAGCACAGATACGCAGTATTTT. It translates to CASSPFRDSTDTQYF.

CDR3 region: CASSVESGTYNNEQFF. The CDR3 DNA is TGTGCCAGCAGCGTTGAGTCGGGGACTTACAACAATGAGCAGTTCTTC. The rearrangement uses TRBV9 and TRBJ2-1; perhaps TRBD2 as D (6 bases). Trimming shortened V by 2 bases and J by 5 bases, and 17 bases separated the two germline ends. CDR3 length equals 16 residues. From germline, CDR1 is SGDLS and CDR2 YYNGEE.

The chain combines TRBV4-1 with TRBJ1-2; the D is unclear. This CDR3 is built from 15 residues. Germline assignment: CDR1 MGHRA and CDR2 YSYEKL. V was pared by 7 bases and J by 4 bases, with 19 bases between. CDR3 in amino acids: CASNTKNTEGYGYTF. In DNA, the CDR3 is TGCGCCAGCAACACCAAGAATACGGAGGGCTATGGCTACACCTTC.

This chain connects TRBV10-2 to TRBJ2-3; 7 nucleotides line up with TRBD2. With V trimmed by 7 bases and J by 6 bases, 10 bases remained unmatched. The CDR3 loop spans 14 amino acids. The germline CDR1 and CDR2 sequences are WSHSY and SAAADI. CDR3 protein: CASTPSGAADTQYF. The DNA for the CDR3 is TGCGCCAGCACCCCCAGCGGGGCGGCCGATACGCAGTATTTT.

This clone appeared once. The J gene is TRBJ2-7, the V gene TRBV6-1; TRBD1 aligns across 7 bases. J lost 4 bases, V lost 10 bases, and 7 bases had no gene match. CDR3 length equals 12 residues. Germline CDR1 reads MNHNS; CDR2 reads SASEGT. The CDR3 bases are TGTGCCACTGTAAGGGGGCAATACGAGCAGTACTTC. Translating gives CATVRGQYEQYF.

The chain couples TRBV27 to TRBJ2-5; 10 bases line up with TRBD1. The V gene end was trimmed by 6 bases and the J gene end by 2 bases; junction bases not matched to a gene: 6. CDR3 size: 15 residues. Per germline, CDR1 MNHEY and CDR2 SMNVEV (reference sequence). CDR3 sequence reads: CASRRQGAGQETQYF. Here the CDR3 DNA reads TGTGCCAGCAGACGACAGGGGGCCGGGCAAGAGACCCAGTACTTC.

The chain carries TRBV18 and TRBJ1-5; D is unclear. Trimming left V 0 bases short and J 4 bases short, with 13 bases between. The CDR3 spans 16 residues. Germline lookup yields CDR1 KGHSH and CDR2 LQKENI. The DNA for the CDR3 is TGTGCCAGCTCACCACCGGGTGGGCCGGTAAATCAGCCCCAGCATTTT. It specifies CASSPPGGPVNQPQHF.